A single sample is the source of the 8 T cell receptor beta chains below, sequenced in a study of OX40 agonist ivuxolimab in advanced cancers. To prepare the library, the immunoSEQ multiplex PCR assay was applied. Here the immuneACCESS table is served through TCRdb, limited to in-frame sequences with V and J called. Missing clones are a known gap in these copies; in checked studies unresolved V genes cover under half, and the rest lacks a known reason. Present in this sample are 30,000 or so clones, 82% of which were seen just once. 23% of the sample is held by the ten biggest clonotypes. The sequencing here drew on CD4+ or CD8+ T cells sorted from blood, taken in a trial of the OX40 agonist ivuxolimab. These receptors were obtained from an adult with an advanced solid tumor such as melanoma, head and neck, liver or kidney cancer.

The sample holds a few counts of this clone. V usage is TRBV11-3 and J usage is TRBJ2-1, with D perhaps matching TRBD1 or TRBD2 (5 bases each). The germline gives CDR1 SGHNT, CDR2 YENEEA. V dropped 5 bases and J dropped 2 bases, with 10 bases sitting between them. This CDR3 is built from 14 residues. Written as DNA, the CDR3 is TGTGCCAGCAGCCCGGGACCAGCCTACAATGAGCAGTTCTTC. Its protein is CASSPGPAYNEQFF.

V is TRBV9 and J is TRBJ2-5; 11 bases are a match to TRBD1. The DNA end is a closer match to TRBJ2-7, so the J assignment may be wrong. CDR3 length: 16 amino acids. Germline values: CDR1 SGDLS, CDR2 YYNGEE. The DNA of the CDR3 is TGTGCCAGCAGCAATAACCGGGACAGGGGGTCCCACGAGCAGTACTTC. Residues: CASSNNRDRGSHEQYF.

The chain has TRBV5-4 and TRBJ1-4; 9 bases match TRBD1. Germline V CDR1 and CDR2: SGHNT, YYREEE (reference sequence). The CDR3 is 15 amino acids. V lost 4 bases, J lost 3 bases, and 4 bases stayed unmatched. The DNA of the CDR3 is TGTGCCAGCAGCGCGAGACAGGGGGCTAATGAAAAACTGTTTTTT. Amino acid sequence: CASSARQGANEKLFF.

The gene calls are TRBV7-6 and TRBJ2-2; tentatively, D is TRBD2 (6 bases). The CDR3 runs to 17 residues. Trimming cost V 4 bases and J 4 bases, with 19 bases left between them. Germline CDR1 and CDR2: SGHVS and FNYEAQ. The CDR3 is CASSSQPGVGSTGELFF. CDR3 in DNA: TGTGCCAGCAGCTCGCAACCGGGAGTAGGGAGCACCGGGGAGCTGTTTTTT.

This chain joins TRBV11-2 and TRBJ2-7; 8 bases line up with TRBD2. From germline, CDR1 is SGHAT and CDR2 FQNNGV. This CDR3 spans 17 amino acids. V lost 5 bases and J lost 5; bases outside the gene matches: 17. The CDR3, as DNA: TGTGCCAGCAGCCCCACAGGTTCTCGAGCGGGAGTGAACGAGCAGTACTTC. Protein: CASSPTGSRAGVNEQYF.

The V and J genes are TRBV29-1 and TRBJ2-7; no clear D. V dropped 6 bases and J dropped 0 bases, with 6 bases sitting between them. The CDR3 extends over 11 amino acids. From germline, CDR1 is SQVTM and CDR2 ANQGSEA. The chain's CDR3 is CSVKSSYEQYF. The CDR3 DNA reads TGCAGCGTCAAGAGCTCCTACGAGCAGTACTTC.

The V and J genes are TRBV15 and TRBJ1-5; 9 bases are shared with TRBD1. This CDR3 region has 13 residues. The V gene end was trimmed by 8 bases and the J gene end by 6 bases; junction bases not matched to a gene: 5. Germline-derived CDR1 and CDR2 are LNHNV and YYDKDF (reference sequence). This chain's CDR3 is CATAGTGSQPQHF. CDR3 in DNA: TGTGCCACCGCGGGGACAGGGAGTCAGCCCCAGCATTTT.

Points on this clone: Distinct nucleotide sequences in the sample also encode this CDR3. The chain recombines TRBV7-7 with TRBJ2-5, with 9 bases that match TRBD1. The germline V gene has CDR1 SSHAT and CDR2 FNYEAQ (reference sequence). This CDR3 comprises 15 residues. The V and J ends lost 2 bases and 4 bases, in that order; junction bases with no gene match: 5. The CDR3, as DNA: TGTGCCAGCAGCTTATGGGACAGGGAAGGAGAGACCCAGTACTTC. Encoded protein: CASSLWDREGETQYF.